This T cell receptor (beta chain) appears in the sequencing data of a study of tumor-infiltrating T cells and Merkel cell polyomavirus (dated 2017 in TCRdb). For context, the study as a whole: CD8+ T cells specific for the Merkel cell polyomavirus KLL epitope were examined in Merkel cell carcinoma patients. In fewer than 15 samples, TRB sequencing was done on KLL-tetramer-sorted cells from blood or tumor-infiltrating lymphocytes, along with 12 matched whole-tumor samples. Most whole-tumor samples were obtained as 25-micron curls cut from formalin-fixed, paraffin-embedded tissue blocks. Disease stage at presentation varied among the patients, and patient follow-up lasted a median of roughly 3 years, ranging from 1.1 to 6.0 years. Patient treatments varied, were not standardized, and included chemotherapy, radiation and immunotherapies. Across the study, one tumor sample was obtained as a frozen nodal tumor digest and one as a flash-frozen core biopsy of a metastasis.

As concerns this clone: There is no known antigen for this receptor. Base qualities are missing; no much larger clone stands one base away.

Receptor libraries were prepared by the immunoSEQ multiplex PCR assay. Genomic DNA extraction, TRB sequencing and normalization were performed by Adaptive Biotechnologies (Seattle, WA). The authors' pipeline ran thus. To compute clonality, the Shannon entropy of productive TRB sequences was normalized by log2 of unique productive sequences and then subtracted from one. KLL-specific clonotypes in tumors were found by matching TCRbeta CDR3 amino acid sequences to the sequences from the tetramer-sorted sample of each patient. In its TCRdb copy, this immuneACCESS table keeps in-frame sequences only and misses some clones. Where compared with another copy, unresolved V genes explain less than half of these, and the others have no known cause. V, J and clone size derive from that table, while D and trimming were established from the DNA sequence. This sample has around 25,000 clones in its table, and roughly 87% of those were observed once. The ten largest clonotypes hold less than 3% of the sample.

V is pruned by 6 bases and J by 3 bases, leaving 3 bases of the junction without a gene match. CDR1 MNHEY and CDR2 SVGAGI are derived from the germline V gene. The CDR3 starts with the cysteine, ends with the phenylalanine, and has 13 residues. Only CDR3 DNA is held: 39 bases, read in frame from base 1. All patients' tumors stained robustly positive for Merkel cell polyomavirus Large T antigen by immunohistochemistry. Around 12 Merkel cell carcinoma patients were included, each with robust KLL-tetramer+ populations (above 0.04% of CD8+ T cells) in blood and/or cultured TIL. All patients were identified as Caucasian, and a median age of approximately 65 years (range roughly 50 to 77 years) was recorded. For patients with unknown primaries who presented with nodal disease, or in cases where primary tissue was insufficient, lymph node tumors were analyzed. The full study reports these points: A higher fraction of KLL-specific T cells within tumors (about 1.8-18% versus about 0-0.15%) was associated with significantly better MCC-specific survival. The study examined just one viral epitope, so T cells targeting other Merkel cell polyomavirus epitopes were not captured. KLL-specific TRB repertoires were diverse and largely private, with only one public clonotype among some 400 unique sequences, shared by two patients. A significant MCC-specific survival advantage (P = 0.0051) was associated with a greater number of unique KLL-specific clonotypes in tumors (roughly 5-120 vs 0-3). One limitation of the study is the small sample size (n ≈ eleven patients).

The source is a man in his fifties with Merkel cell carcinoma. The V and J genes are TRBV6-5 and TRBJ2-7; 9 bases in the junction line up with TRBD1. Source material: lymph node tissue. The CDR3 reads CASRTGGYYEQYF. At the DNA level, the sequence is TGTGCCAGCAGGACAGGGGGGTACTACGAGCAGTACTTC.